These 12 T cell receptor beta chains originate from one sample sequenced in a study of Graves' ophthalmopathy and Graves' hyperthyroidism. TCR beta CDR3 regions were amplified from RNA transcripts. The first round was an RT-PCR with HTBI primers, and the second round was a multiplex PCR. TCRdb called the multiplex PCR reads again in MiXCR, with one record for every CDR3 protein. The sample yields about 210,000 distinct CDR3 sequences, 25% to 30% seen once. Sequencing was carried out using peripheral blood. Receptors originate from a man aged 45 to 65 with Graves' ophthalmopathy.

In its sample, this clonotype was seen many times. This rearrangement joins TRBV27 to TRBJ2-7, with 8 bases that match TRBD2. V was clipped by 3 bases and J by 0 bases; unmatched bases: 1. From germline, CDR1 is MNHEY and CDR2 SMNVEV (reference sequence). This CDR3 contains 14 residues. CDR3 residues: CASSLTSVSYEQYF. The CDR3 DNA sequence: TGTGCCAGCAGTTTGACTAGCGTCTCCTACGAGCAGTACTTC.

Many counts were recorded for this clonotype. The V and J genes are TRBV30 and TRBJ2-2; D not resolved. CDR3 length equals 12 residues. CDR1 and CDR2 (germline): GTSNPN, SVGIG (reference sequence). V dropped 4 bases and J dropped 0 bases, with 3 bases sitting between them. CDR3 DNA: TGTGCCTGGACAGCGAACACCGGGGAGCTGTTTTTT. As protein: CAWTANTGELFF.

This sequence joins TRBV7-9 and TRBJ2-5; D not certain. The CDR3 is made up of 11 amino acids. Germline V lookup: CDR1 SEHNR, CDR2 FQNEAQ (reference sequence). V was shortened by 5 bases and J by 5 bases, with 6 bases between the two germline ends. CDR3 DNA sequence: TGTGCCAGCAGCCCTCCGGAGACCCAGTACTTC. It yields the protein CASSPPETQYF.

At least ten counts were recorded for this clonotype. The CDR3 protein is CASSISTDSIYEQYF. CDR3 in DNA: TGTGCCAGTAGTATATCGACAGACTCGATCTACGAGCAGTACTTC. The chain combines TRBV19 with TRBJ2-7; a possible D gene is TRBD1 (5 bases). The germline V gene encodes CDR1 LNHDA and CDR2 SQIVND (reference sequence). The CDR3 covers 15 residues. The V end lost 2 bases, the J end lost 3 bases, and 14 bases lay between the germline ends.

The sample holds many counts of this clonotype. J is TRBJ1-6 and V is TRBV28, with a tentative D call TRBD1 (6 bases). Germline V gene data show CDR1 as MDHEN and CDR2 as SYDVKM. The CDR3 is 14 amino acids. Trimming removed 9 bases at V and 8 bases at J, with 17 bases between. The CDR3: CASHPGDTYSPLHF. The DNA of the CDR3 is TGTGCCAGTCACCCGGGGGACACCTATTCACCCCTCCACTTT.

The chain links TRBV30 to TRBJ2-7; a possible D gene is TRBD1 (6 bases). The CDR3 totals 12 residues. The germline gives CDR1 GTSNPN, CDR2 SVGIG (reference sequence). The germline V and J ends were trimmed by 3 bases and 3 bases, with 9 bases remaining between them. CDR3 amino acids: CAWSATGYEQYF. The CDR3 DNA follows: TGTGCCTGGAGCGCGACAGGCTACGAGCAGTACTTC.

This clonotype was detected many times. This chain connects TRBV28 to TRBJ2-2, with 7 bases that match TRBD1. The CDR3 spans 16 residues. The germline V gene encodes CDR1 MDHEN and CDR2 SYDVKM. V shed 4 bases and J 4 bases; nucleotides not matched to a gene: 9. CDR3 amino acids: CASSSNLGQITGELFF. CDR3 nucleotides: TGTGCCAGCAGTTCGAACCTGGGACAGATCACCGGGGAGCTGTTTTTT.

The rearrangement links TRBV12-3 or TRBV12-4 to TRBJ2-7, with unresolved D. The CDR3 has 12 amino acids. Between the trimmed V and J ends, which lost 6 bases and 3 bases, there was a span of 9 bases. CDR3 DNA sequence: TGTGCCAGCAGCGCGATGCGCTACGAGCAGTACTTC. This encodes CASSAMRYEQYF.

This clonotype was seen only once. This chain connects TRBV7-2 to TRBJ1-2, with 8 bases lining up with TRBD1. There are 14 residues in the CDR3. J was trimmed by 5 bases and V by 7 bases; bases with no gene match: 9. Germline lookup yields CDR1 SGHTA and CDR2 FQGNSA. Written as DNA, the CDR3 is TGTGCCAGCACCCCCCAGGGGGCACGGTATGGCTACACCTTC. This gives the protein CASTPQGARYGYTF.

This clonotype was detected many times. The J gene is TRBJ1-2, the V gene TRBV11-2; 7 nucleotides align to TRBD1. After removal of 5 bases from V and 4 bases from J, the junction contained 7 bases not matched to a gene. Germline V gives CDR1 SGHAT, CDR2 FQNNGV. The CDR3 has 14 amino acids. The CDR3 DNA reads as TGTGCCAGCAGCCAGGACAGGCTGGGCTATGGCTACACCTTC. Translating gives CASSQDRLGYGYTF.

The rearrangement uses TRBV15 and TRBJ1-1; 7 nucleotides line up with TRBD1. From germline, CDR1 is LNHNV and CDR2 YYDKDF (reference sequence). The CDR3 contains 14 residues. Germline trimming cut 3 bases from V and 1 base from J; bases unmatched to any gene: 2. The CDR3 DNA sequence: TGTGCCACCAGCAGGGACAGGACGAACACTGAAGCTTTCTTT. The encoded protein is CATSRDRTNTEAFF.

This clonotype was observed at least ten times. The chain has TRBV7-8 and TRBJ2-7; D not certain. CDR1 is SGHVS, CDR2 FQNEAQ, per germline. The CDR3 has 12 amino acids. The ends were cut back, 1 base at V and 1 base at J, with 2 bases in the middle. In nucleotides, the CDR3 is TGTGCCAGCAGCTTAGTGTCCTACGAGCAGTACTTC. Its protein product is CASSLVSYEQYF. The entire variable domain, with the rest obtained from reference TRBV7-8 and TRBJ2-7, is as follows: GAGVSQSPRYKVAKRGQDVALRCDPISGHVSLFWYQQALGQGPEFLTYFQNEAQLDKSGLPSDRFFAERPEGSVSTLKIQRTQQEDSAVYLCASSLVSYEQYFGPGTRLTVT.